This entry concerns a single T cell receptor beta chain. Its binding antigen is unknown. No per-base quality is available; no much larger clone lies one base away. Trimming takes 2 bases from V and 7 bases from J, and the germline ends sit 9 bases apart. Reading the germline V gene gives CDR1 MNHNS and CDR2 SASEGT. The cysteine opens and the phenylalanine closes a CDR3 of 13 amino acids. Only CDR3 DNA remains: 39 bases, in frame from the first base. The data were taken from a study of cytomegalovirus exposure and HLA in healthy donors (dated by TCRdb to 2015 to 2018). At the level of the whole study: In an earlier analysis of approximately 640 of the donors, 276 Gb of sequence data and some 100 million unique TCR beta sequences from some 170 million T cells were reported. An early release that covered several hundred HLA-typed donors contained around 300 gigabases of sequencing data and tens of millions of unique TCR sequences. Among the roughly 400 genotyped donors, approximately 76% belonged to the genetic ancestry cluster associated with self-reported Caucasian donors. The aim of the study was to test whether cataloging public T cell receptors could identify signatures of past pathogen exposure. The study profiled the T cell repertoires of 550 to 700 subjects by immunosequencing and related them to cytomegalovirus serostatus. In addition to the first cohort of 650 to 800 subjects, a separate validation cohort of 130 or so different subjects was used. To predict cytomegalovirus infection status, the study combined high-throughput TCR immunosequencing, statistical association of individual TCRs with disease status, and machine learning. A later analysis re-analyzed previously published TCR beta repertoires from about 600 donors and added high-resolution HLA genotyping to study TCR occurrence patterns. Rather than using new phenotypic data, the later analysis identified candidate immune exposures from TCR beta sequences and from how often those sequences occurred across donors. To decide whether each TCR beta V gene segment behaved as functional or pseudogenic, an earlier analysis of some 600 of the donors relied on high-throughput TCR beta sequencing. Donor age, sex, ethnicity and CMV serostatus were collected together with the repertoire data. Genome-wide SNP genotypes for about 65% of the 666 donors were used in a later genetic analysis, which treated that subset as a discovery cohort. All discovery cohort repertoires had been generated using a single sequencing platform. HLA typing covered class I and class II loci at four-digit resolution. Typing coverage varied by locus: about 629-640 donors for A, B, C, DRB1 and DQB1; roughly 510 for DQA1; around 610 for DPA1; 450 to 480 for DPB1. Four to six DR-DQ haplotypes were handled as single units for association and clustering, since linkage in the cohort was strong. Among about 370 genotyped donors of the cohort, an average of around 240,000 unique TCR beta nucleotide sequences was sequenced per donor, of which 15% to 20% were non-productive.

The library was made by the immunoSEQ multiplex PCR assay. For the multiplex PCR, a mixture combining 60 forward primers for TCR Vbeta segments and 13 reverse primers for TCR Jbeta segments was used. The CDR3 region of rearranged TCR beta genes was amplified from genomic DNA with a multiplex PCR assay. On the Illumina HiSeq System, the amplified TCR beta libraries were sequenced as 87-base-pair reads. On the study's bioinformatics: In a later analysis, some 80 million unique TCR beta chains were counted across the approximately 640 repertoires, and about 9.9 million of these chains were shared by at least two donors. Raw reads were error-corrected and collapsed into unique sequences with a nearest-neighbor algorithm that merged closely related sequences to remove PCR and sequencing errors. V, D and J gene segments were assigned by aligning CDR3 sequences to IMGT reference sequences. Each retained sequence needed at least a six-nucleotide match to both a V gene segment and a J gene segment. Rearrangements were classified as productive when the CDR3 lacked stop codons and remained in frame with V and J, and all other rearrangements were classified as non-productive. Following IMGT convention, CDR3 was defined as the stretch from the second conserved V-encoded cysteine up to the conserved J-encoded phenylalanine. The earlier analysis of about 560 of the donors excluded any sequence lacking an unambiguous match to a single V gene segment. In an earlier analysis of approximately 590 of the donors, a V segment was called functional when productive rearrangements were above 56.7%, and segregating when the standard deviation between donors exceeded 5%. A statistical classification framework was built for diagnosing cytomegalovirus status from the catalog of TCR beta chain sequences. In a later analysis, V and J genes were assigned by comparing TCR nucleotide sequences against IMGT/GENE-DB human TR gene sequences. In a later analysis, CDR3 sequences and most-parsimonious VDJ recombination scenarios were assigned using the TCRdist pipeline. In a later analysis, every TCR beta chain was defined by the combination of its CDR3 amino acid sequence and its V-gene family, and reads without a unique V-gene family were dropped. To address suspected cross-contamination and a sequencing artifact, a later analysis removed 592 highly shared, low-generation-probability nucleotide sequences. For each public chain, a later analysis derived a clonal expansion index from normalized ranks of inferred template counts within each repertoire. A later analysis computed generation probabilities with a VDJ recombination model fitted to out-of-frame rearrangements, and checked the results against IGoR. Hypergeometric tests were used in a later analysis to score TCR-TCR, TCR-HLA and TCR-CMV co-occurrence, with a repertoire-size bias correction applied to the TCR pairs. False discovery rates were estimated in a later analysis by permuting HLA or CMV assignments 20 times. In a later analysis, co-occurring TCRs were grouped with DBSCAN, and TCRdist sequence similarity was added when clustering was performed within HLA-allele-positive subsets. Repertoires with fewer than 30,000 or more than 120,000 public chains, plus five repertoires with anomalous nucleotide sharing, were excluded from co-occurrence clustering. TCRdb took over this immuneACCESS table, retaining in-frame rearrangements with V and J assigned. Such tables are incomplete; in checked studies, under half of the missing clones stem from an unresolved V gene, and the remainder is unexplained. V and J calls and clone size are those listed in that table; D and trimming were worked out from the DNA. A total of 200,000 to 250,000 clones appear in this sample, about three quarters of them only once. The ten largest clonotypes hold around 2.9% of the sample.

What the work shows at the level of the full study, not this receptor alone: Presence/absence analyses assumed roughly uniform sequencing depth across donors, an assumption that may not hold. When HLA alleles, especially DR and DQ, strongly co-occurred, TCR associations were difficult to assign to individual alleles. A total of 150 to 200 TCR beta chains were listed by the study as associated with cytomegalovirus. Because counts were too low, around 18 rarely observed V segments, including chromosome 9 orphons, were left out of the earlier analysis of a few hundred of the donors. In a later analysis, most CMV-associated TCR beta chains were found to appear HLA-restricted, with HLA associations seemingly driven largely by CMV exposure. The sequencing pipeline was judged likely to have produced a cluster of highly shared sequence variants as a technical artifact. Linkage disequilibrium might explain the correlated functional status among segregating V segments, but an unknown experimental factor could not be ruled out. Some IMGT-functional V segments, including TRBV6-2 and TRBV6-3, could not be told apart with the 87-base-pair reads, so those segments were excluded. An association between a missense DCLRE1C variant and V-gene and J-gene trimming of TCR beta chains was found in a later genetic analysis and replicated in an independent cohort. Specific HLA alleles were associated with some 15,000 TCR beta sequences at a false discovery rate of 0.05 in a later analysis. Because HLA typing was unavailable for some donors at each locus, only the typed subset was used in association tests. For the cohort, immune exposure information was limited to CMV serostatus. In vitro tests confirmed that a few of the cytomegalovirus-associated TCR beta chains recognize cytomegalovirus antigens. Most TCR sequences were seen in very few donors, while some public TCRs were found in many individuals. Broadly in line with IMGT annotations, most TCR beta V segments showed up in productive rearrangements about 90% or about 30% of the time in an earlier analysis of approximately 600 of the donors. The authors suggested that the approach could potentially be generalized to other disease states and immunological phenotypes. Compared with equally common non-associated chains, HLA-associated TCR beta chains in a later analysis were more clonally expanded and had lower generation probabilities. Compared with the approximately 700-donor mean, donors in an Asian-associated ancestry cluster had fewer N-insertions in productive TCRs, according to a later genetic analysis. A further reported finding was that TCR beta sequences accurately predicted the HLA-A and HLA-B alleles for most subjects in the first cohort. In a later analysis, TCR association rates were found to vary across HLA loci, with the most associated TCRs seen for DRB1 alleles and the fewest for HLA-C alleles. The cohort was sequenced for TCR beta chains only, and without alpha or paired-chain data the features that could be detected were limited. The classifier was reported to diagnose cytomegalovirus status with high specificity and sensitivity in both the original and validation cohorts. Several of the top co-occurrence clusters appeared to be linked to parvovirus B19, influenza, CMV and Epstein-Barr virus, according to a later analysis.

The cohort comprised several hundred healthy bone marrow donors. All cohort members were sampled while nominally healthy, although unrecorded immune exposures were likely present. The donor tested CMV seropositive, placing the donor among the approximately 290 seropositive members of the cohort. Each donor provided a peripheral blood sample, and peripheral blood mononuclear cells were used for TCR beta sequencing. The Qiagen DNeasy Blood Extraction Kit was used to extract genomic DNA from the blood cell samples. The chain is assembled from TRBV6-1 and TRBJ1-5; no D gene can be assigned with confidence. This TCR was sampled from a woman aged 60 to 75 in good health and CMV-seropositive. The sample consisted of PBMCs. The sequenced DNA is TGTGCCAGCAGTGAACGCGAGATGCAGCCCCAGCATTTT. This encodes CASSEREMQPQHF.